One T cell receptor beta chain is described in this entry. Data came from immunoSEQ multiplex PCR; TCRdb stores just in-frame clones and leaves some out. The sample yields fewer than 200,000 clones, about 74% seen once. This sample was included in a study of blood T cell repertoires in COVID-19. About the study: The study drew acute and convalescent COVID-19 samples from the United States, Italy and Spain. The cDNA or gDNA used as material had been derived from T cells, B-cell-depleted T cells, or PBMCs.

Germline assignment: CDR1 MDHEN and CDR2 SYDVKM. V was cut by 5 bases and J by 7 bases, with 20 bases left in between. The CDR3 loop spans 15 amino acids. Sequencing was done on a sample of peripheral blood. The chain joins TRBV28 to TRBJ1-2; TRBD1 might be the D (6 bases). The sequence derives from a woman older than 75 with acute or convalescent COVID-19. CDR3 protein: CASSLPGGQRGGYTF. The CDR3 nucleotides are TGTGCCAGCAGTCTCCCGGGGGGGCAGAGGGGTGGCTACACCTTC.